This T cell receptor (beta chain) was observed in a study of cytotoxic CD8 clonotypes in ibrutinib-treated CLL. Libraries of TCR beta were made from roughly 2.2 micrograms of genomic DNA that came from cryopreserved PBMCs. This clone was seen more than once but under ten times. Its antigen remains unidentified. General study points: Clonality was higher at ibrutinib response and returned toward baseline at progression. Sampling times, which were not matched between the groups, differed between sustained-remission patients and progressing patients. Few clonotypes were public, and these shrank or held steady under treatment.

Germline CDR1 is ENHRY and CDR2 is SYGVKD. V trimming: 8 bases; J trimming: 7 bases; junction bases outside the gene matches: 8. CDR3 size: 13 residues. Clones were read by immunoSEQ multiplex PCR, and TCRdb kept only the in-frame ones, dropping some. The sample lists about 200,000 clones, 70% occurring once. This TCR was recovered from a human donor with chronic lymphocytic leukemia. The gene calls are TRBV10-3 and TRBJ2-1; 7 positions match TRBD2. The input for sequencing was PBMCs, taken after 12 months of ibrutinib treatment. CDR3 coding DNA: TGTGCCATCCGTGGGGAGGGGATGAATGAGCAGTTCTTC. Its translation is CAIRGEGMNEQFF.